This TCR beta chain was sequenced in a study of cytomegalovirus exposure and HLA in healthy donors. This CDR3 has 15 amino acids. The germline gives CDR1 SGHKS, CDR2 YYEKEE (reference sequence). Germline trimming cut 0 bases from V and 5 bases from J; bases unmatched to any gene: 5. The PCR employed 60 Vbeta primers together with 13 Jbeta primers. Here immunoSEQ multiplex PCR was the method, and the copy in TCRdb shows in-frame clones only, minus some. Recorded for this sample: approximately 80,000 clones. This TCR was sampled from a man between 18 and 29 years old in good health and CMV-seropositive. The chain is built from TRBV5-5 and TRBJ2-1; 7 bases are a match to TRBD1. Sequencing was done on a sample of PBMCs. Here the CDR3 reads CASSLETGLDNEQFF. The DNA of the CDR3 is TGTGCCAGCAGCTTGGAGACAGGGCTCGACAATGAGCAGTTCTTC.